Below, 5 T cell receptor beta chains from the same sample are listed, as sequenced in a study of T-cell reconstitution after alpha-beta-depleted transplantation in children. A library of TCRbeta sequences, prepared with unique molecular identifiers, was generated. TCRdb recomputed calls from the PCR reads with MiXCR, one row per CDR3 protein. The sample consists of about 980,000 distinct CDR3 sequences, less than 30% of them appearing once. This specimen consisted of PBMCs, mostly from graft donor cells, obtained 360 days after TCRalphabeta/CD19-depleted stem cell transplant. All receptors come from a boy under three years old who had a stem cell transplant for SCID, so the T cells may come from the graft donor.

In this sample, this clonotype turned up a few times. The CDR3 region has the DNA TGTGCCAGCTCGGGCGGGTCCACTGAAGCTTTCTTT. Translating it yields CASSGGSTEAFF. The chain recombines TRBV18 with TRBJ1-1, with D hard to call. Trimming removed 6 bases at V and 4 bases at J, with 9 bases between. Germline V gene data show CDR1 as KGHSH and CDR2 as LQKENI. The CDR3 totals 12 residues.

V usage is TRBV18 and J usage is TRBJ1-2; D perhaps matches TRBD1 (6 bases). The V gene's germline CDR1 is KGHSH and CDR2 LQKENI. The CDR3 extends over 14 amino acids. V lost 6 bases and J 10 bases, leaving 21 bases between the germline ends. The CDR3 sequence: CASSPGTQLRDYTF. CDR3 coding DNA: TGTGCCAGCTCCCCCGGGACACAACTAAGGGACTACACCTTC.

Regarding this clonotype: The limits of the CDR3 on the DNA are not certain, so only TCRdb's listed CDR3 is given. The chain has TRBV7-8 and TRBJ2-7; the D call TRBD1 from the table was never checked on the DNA. The CDR3 spans 15 residues, counting both ends. The germline gives CDR1 SGHVS, CDR2 FQNEAQ. The CDR3 protein is CASSFGAGFSYEQYF.

The chain carries TRBV20-1 and TRBJ2-3; 9 bases line up with TRBD1. V trimming: 5 bases; J trimming: 2 bases; junction bases outside the gene matches: 11. The CDR3 extends over 16 amino acids. Germline loops: CDR1 DFQATT, CDR2 SNEGSKA (reference sequence). CDR3 sequence reads: CSAAKPGTGHTDTQYF. The CDR3 DNA is TGCAGTGCTGCAAAGCCAGGGACAGGGCACACAGATACGCAGTATTTT.

V is TRBV7-2 and J is TRBJ1-6; possibly TRBD1 for D (6 bases). CDR3 size: 17 residues. CDR1 is SGHTA, CDR2 FQGNSA, per germline. The V end lost 2 bases, the J end lost 8 bases, and 19 bases lay between the germline ends. The CDR3 loop reads CASSLRVAGRGYSPLHF. The CDR3 nucleotides read TGTGCCAGCAGCTTAAGGGTCGCGGGGAGGGGGTATTCACCCCTCCACTTT.